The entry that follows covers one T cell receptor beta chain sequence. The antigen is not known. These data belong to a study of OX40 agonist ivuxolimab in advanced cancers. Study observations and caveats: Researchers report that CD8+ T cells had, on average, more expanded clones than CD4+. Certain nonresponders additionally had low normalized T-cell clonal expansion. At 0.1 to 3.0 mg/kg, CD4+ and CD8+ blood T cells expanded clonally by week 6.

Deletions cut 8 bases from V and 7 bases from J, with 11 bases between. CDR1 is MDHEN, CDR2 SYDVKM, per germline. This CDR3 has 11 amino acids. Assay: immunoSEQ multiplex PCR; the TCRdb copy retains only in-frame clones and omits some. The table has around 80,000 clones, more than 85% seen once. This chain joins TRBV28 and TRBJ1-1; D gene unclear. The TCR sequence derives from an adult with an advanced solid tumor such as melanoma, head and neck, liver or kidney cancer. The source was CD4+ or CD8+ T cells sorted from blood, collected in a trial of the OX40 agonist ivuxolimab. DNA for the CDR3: TGTGCCAGCTCCAGAATTGGTGAAGCTTTCTTT. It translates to CASSRIGEAFF.